The entry that follows covers one T cell receptor (beta chain) sequence. Its cognate antigen is unknown. This specimen comes from a study of blood T cells in healthy people across ages. Whole-study findings and limits: In the absence of known donor CMV status, changes in expanded clonotypes were possibly confounded. Long-lived donors carried more naive CD4+ cells and greater diversity than aged donors. Conclusively comparing naive with antigen-experienced cells was impossible with unsorted PBMCs.

CDR3 size: 15 residues. The V and J ends lost 4 bases and 3 bases, in that order; junction bases with no gene match: 9. Germline V CDR1 and CDR2: LNHNV, YYDKDF (reference sequence). Then a second PCR, running about 6 to 12 cycles, was carried out with a sample-barcoded 5' primer and a J-beta primer mix. TCRdb recomputed calls from the 5' RACE reads with MiXCR, one row per CDR3 protein. The repertoire consists of around 780,000 distinct CDR3 sequences, with 45% to 70% occurring once and the leading ten covering roughly 25%. The sequence was collected from a man aged 35 to 55 in good health. V gene TRBV15 combines with J gene TRBJ2-7; 7 positions agree with TRBD1. The sequencing input was blood. As DNA, the CDR3 is TGTGCCACCAGCAAGCTCCGGGACAGAGTCTACGAGCAGTACTTC. Protein product: CATSKLRDRVYEQYF. The whole variable domain, filled in from reference TRBV15 and TRBJ2-7, reads DAMVIQNPRYQVTQFGKPVTLSCSQTLNHNVMYWYQQKSSQAPKLLFHYYDKDFNNEADTPDNFQSRRPNTSFCFLDIRSPGLGDTAMYLCATSKLRDRVYEQYFGPGTRLTVT.